A single sample is the source of the 10 T cell receptor beta chains below, sequenced in a study of blood T cell repertoires in COVID-19. The protocol was immunoSEQ multiplex PCR, while the TCRdb copy is restricted to in-frame clones and leaves out a portion. The sample holds over 120,000 clones; under 90% are singletons and the top ten take 35% to 55%. The sequenced material came from peripheral blood. All receptors derive from a human donor in a cohort sampled during active COVID-19.

The chain employs TRBV5-4 and TRBJ1-1, with 9 positions matching TRBD1. In germline, CDR1 is SGHNT, CDR2 YYREEE (reference sequence). The V gene end was trimmed by 4 bases and the J gene end by 4 bases; junction bases not matched to a gene: 11. This CDR3 region has 16 residues. Here the CDR3 DNA reads TGTGCCAGCAGCCGCGCTCCAGGGACAGGGACCACTGAAGCTTTCTTT. Translating gives CASSRAPGTGTTEAFF.

This chain uses TRBV19 with TRBJ2-1; 7 nucleotides match TRBD2. The junction had 6 bases not matched to a gene; V was cut back by 7 bases and J by 9 bases. This CDR3 is 12 amino acids long. Germline V gene sequence: CDR1 LNHDA, CDR2 SQIVND (reference sequence). CDR3 loop: CASISGGGEQFF. CDR3 sequence (DNA): TGTGCCAGTATCTCGGGGGGAGGTGAGCAGTTCTTC. The full variable domain, completed using reference TRBV19 and TRBJ2-1, is DGGITQSPKYLFRKEGQNVTLSCEQNLNHDAMYWYRQDPGQGLRLIYYSQIVNDFQKGDIAEGYSVSREKKESFPLTVTSAQKNPTAFYLCASISGGGEQFFGPGTRLTVL.

CDR3 coding DNA: TGTGCCAGCAGCTTTCTAGCGGGAGAAATTAGCACAGATACGCAGTATTTT. Translating gives CASSFLAGEISTDTQYF. The rearrangement links TRBV7-8 to TRBJ2-3, with 10 bases that match TRBD2. This CDR3 comprises 17 residues. The V segment lost 3 bases and the J segment 0 bases; nucleotides outside the gene matches: 6. Per the germline V gene, CDR1 is SGHVS and CDR2 is FQNEAQ.

This chain links TRBV5-4 with TRBJ1-2; D call uncertain. The ends were cut back, 2 bases at V and 1 base at J, with 3 bases in the middle. This CDR3 is built from 12 residues. Germline V gives CDR1 SGHNT, CDR2 YYREEE (reference sequence). CDR3 in amino acids: CASSFSNYGYTF. DNA of the CDR3: TGTGCCAGCAGCTTCAGTAACTATGGCTACACCTTC.

The chain recombines TRBV25-1 with TRBJ1-1; 7 nucleotides align to TRBD1. Germline V CDR1 and CDR2: MGHDK, SYGVNS. The CDR3 consists of 15 residues. V lost 5 bases to trimming and J lost 6 bases; unmatched junction nucleotides: 12. This chain's CDR3 is CASSHDRAASSEAFF. CDR3 coding DNA: TGTGCCAGCAGTCACGACAGGGCTGCTAGTTCTGAAGCTTTCTTT. The variable domain in full, with the rest retrieved from reference TRBV25-1 and TRBJ1-1, is EADIYQTPRYLVIGTGKKITLECSQTMGHDKMYWYQQDPGMELHLIHYSYGVNSTEKGDLSSESTVSRIRTEHFPLTLESARPSHTSQYLCASSHDRAASSEAFFGQGTRLTVV.

V is TRBV5-1 and J is TRBJ2-2; D is ambiguous. CDR3 length: 15 residues. Per germline, CDR1 SGHRS and CDR2 YFSETQ. Trimming cost V 2 bases and J 4 bases, with 12 bases left between them. The CDR3 DNA reads as TGCGCCAGCAGCTTCCCTCCCGGCGGCACCGGGGAGCTGTTTTTT. It yields the protein CASSFPPGGTGELFF.

V and J are TRBV7-9 and TRBJ2-3; a weak D match, TRBD2 (6 bases). The CDR3 is 14 amino acids. Trimming took off 0 bases at V and 7 bases at J, with 11 bases between the two ends. CDR1 and CDR2 (germline): SEHNR, FQNEAQ (reference sequence). CDR3 loop: CASSLAGGANTQYF. CDR3 sequence (DNA): TGTGCCAGCAGCTTAGCGGGGGGAGCAAATACGCAGTATTTT.

This sequence joins TRBV24-1 and TRBJ2-1; D remains unclear. Between the trimmed V and J ends, which lost 3 bases and 10 bases, there was a span of 12 bases. The germline V gene has CDR1 KGHDR and CDR2 SFDVKD. The CDR3 loop spans 13 amino acids. CDR3 DNA: TGTGCCACCAGTGATGCCGATATGAGAGAGCAGTTCTTC. Protein product: CATSDADMREQFF.

J is TRBJ1-2 and V is TRBV11-3; 9 bases map to TRBD1. With V trimmed by 5 bases and J by 5 bases, 3 bases remained unmatched. Germline assignment: CDR1 SGHNT and CDR2 YENEEA. This CDR3 has 13 amino acids. CDR3 in amino acids: CASSRTGVYGYTF. The CDR3 nucleotides read TGTGCCAGCAGCCGGACAGGGGTATATGGCTACACCTTC.

The chain has TRBV3-1 (or the pseudogene TRBV3-2) and TRBJ2-1; 16 bases align to TRBD2. The CDR3 extends over 20 amino acids. V dropped 2 bases and J dropped 0; count of bases not matched to a gene: 7. CDR1 and CDR2 (germline): LGHDT, YNNKEL (reference sequence). The CDR3 loop is CASSQPGTSGRGSSYNEQFF. The DNA for the CDR3 is TGTGCCAGCAGCCAACCCGGGACTAGCGGGAGGGGGAGCTCCTACAATGAGCAGTTCTTC.